The clone carrying this TCR beta chain was counted only a few times. What it recognizes is unknown. Primers: 60 Vbeta forward and 13 Jbeta reverse. Clones were sequenced by immunoSEQ multiplex PCR, and TCRdb holds only the in-frame ones, with some missing. The sample yields about 150,000 clones, 65% to 85% seen once. The data originate from a study of cytomegalovirus exposure and HLA in healthy donors. General observations from the study: For TCR beta chains, V- and J-gene trimming was later linked to a missense DCLRE1C variant. The study designated fewer than 200 TCR beta chains cytomegalovirus-associated.

The V gene's germline CDR1 is SNHLY and CDR2 FYNNEI. The CDR3 length is 15 residues. J lost 7 bases, V lost 3 bases, and 7 bases had no gene match. This TCR was sampled from a woman between 50 and 59 years old in good health and CMV-seropositive. The chain couples TRBV2 to TRBJ2-1, with TRBD2 matching 9 bases. Material: PBMCs. The CDR3 region is CASSDGGGAINEQFF. The DNA for the CDR3 is TGTGCCAGCAGTGACGGCGGGGGGGCAATTAATGAGCAGTTCTTC.